The 28 T cell receptor beta chains presented below share a single source sample, sequenced in a study of CD4+ T cells in melanoma. The protocol was immunoSEQ multiplex PCR, while the TCRdb copy is restricted to in-frame clones and leaves out a portion. The data show some 10,000 clones, with roughly two thirds seen just once and roughly 15% held by the top ten. The sequencing sample was made of cells from a culture (not recorded whether cultured in vitro). The source of these receptors is a human donor with melanoma.

V usage is TRBV7-8 and J usage is TRBJ1-5, with TRBD1 matching 8 bases. The CDR3 length is 14 residues. The germline CDR1 and CDR2 sequences are SGHVS and FQNEAQ. V gave up 4 bases and J gave up 3 bases; unmatched junction bases: 2. CDR3 bases: TGTGCCAGCAGCTCGACAGGGGCCAATCAGCCCCAGCATTTT. Amino acid sequence: CASSSTGANQPQHF.

CDR3 in DNA: TGTGCCTGGAGTTCGGGGGGCTACAATGAGCAGTTCTTC. It codes for CAWSSGGYNEQFF. The chain combines TRBV30 with TRBJ2-1; 7 nucleotides match TRBD2. CDR3 length: 13 amino acids. After removal of 2 bases from V and 3 bases from J, the junction contained 1 base not matched to a gene. Germline V gene data show CDR1 as GTSNPN and CDR2 as SVGIG (reference sequence).

The J gene is TRBJ1-6, the V gene TRBV7-6, with TRBD1 identical over 7 bases. The CDR3 sequence is 18 residues long. CDR1 is SGHVS and CDR2 is FNYEAQ in the germline V gene. Trimming took 5 bases from V and 0 from J; bases not matched to a gene: 10. CDR3 sequence (DNA): TGTGCCAGCAGCCGGGGACAGACTGGGTTCTCCTATAATTCACCCCTCCACTTT. The encoded protein is CASSRGQTGFSYNSPLHF.

The chain employs TRBV5-1 and TRBJ2-2; TRBD1 or TRBD2 may be the D gene (5 bases each). This CDR3 is built from 15 residues. Germline values: CDR1 SGHRS, CDR2 YFSETQ. The ends were cut back, 1 base at V and 0 bases at J, with 7 bases in the middle. The CDR3 here is CASSLQGANTGELFF. CDR3 coding DNA: TGCGCCAGCAGCTTGCAGGGAGCGAACACCGGGGAGCTGTTTTTT.

The rearrangement joins TRBV4-1 to TRBJ2-1, with TRBD1 identical over 9 bases. The germline CDR1 and CDR2 sequences are MGHRA and YSYEKL. CDR3 length equals 16 residues. V dropped 1 base and J dropped 13; count of bases not matched to a gene: 14. Here the CDR3 reads CASSQAGTGNLGTQFF. In DNA, the CDR3 is TGCGCCAGCAGCCAAGCCGGGACAGGGAATTTGGGCACTCAGTTCTTC.

The V gene is TRBV4-1, the J gene TRBJ2-1, with 7 bases fitting TRBD1. V shed 3 bases, J shed 4 bases, and the junction held 18 bases outside the gene matches. The CDR3 has 19 residues. The germline V gene encodes CDR1 MGHRA and CDR2 YSYEKL. In nucleotides, the CDR3 is TGCGCCAGCAGCCATAGAAGTTTCCGGGACAGAGATTTATACAATGAGCAGTTCTTC. Protein sequence: CASSHRSFRDRDLYNEQFF.

The J gene is TRBJ2-3, the V gene TRBV19, with D perhaps given as TRBD1 or TRBD2 (5 bases each). CDR3 length: 14 amino acids. From germline, CDR1 is LNHDA and CDR2 SQIVND (reference sequence). Deletions cut 6 bases from V and 4 bases from J, with 14 bases between. The CDR3 nucleotides are TGTGCCAGTAGGGATCTGAGGGGCGCAGATACGCAGTATTTT. As protein: CASRDLRGADTQYF.

This sequence joins TRBV18 and TRBJ1-4; 12 bases line up with TRBD1. CDR1 is KGHSH and CDR2 is LQKENI in the germline V gene. The CDR3 contains 14 residues. J was trimmed by 8 bases and V by 5 bases; bases with no gene match: 3. The CDR3 nucleotides read TGTGCCAGCTCAAAGGGACAGGGGGCGGAAAAACTGTTTTTT. Translation gives CASSKGQGAEKLFF.

There are a few counts of this clone. The genes are TRBV15 and TRBJ1-2, with a weak D call TRBD1 (5 bases). The CDR3 runs to 14 residues. V gave up 0 bases and J gave up 5 bases, with 10 bases separating them. CDR1 and CDR2 from the germline V gene are LNHNV and YYDKDF (reference sequence). CDR3: CATSRETGSYGYTF. DNA of the CDR3: TGTGCCACCAGCAGAGAAACAGGATCGTATGGCTACACCTTC.

V and J are TRBV6-6 and TRBJ1-4; unclear D gene. The V and J ends lost 3 bases and 5 bases respectively, with 10 bases between them. The CDR3 totals 14 residues. CDR1 MNHNY and CDR2 SVGAGI come from the germline V gene (reference sequence). The CDR3 sequence: CASSYQRGNEKLFF. Here the CDR3 DNA reads TGTGCCAGCAGTTATCAACGAGGAAATGAAAAACTGTTTTTT.

By sample fraction, this clone is medium-sized (0.01 to 0.1%). The rearrangement joins TRBV2 to TRBJ2-7; TRBD2 matches at 15 bases. Germline loops: CDR1 SNHLY, CDR2 FYNNEI. Unmatched junction bases numbered 9, after V lost 6 bases and J lost 0 bases. The length of the CDR3 is 18 residues. The CDR3: CASSRGLAGGLSSYEQYF. In DNA, the CDR3 is TGTGCCAGCAGCCGGGGACTAGCGGGGGGCTTAAGCTCCTACGAGCAGTACTTC.

The chain combines TRBV2 with TRBJ2-3; D uncertain. Between the trimmed V and J ends, which lost 4 bases and 5 bases, there was a span of 10 bases. Germline V gene data show CDR1 as SNHLY and CDR2 as FYNNEI. This CDR3 is 13 amino acids long. The CDR3 DNA sequence: TGTGCCAGCAGTGTCTACCTTGGAGATACGCAGTATTTT. Encoded protein: CASSVYLGDTQYF.

The genes are TRBV7-3 and TRBJ2-3; perhaps D is TRBD1 or TRBD2 (5 bases each). Germline V gives CDR1 SGHTA, CDR2 FQGTGA. The CDR3 is 14 residues long. Trimming took 0 bases from V and 1 from J, leaving 5 bases between them. The CDR3 DNA sequence: TGTGCCAGCAGCTTAACGGGGGGCACAGATACGCAGTATTTT. This translates into CASSLTGGTDTQYF.

The chain links TRBV4-1 to TRBJ2-5; 10 positions match TRBD2. This CDR3 region has 20 residues. Germline CDR1 MGHRA, CDR2 YSYEKL. Losses at the gene ends were 1 base for V and 4 bases for J; bases not matched to a gene: 18. In nucleotides, the CDR3 is TGCGCCAGCAGCCAAGGGGTAGCGGGGGGCCCCGGGGCACACAGAGAGACCCAGTACTTC. Amino acids: CASSQGVAGGPGAHRETQYF.

The chain has TRBV6-5 and TRBJ1-2; possibly TRBD1 for D (5 bases). Germline loops: CDR1 MNHEY, CDR2 SVGAGI. This CDR3 is built from 13 residues. Trimming took 4 bases from V and 3 from J, leaving 9 bases between them. In DNA, the CDR3 is TGTGCCAGCAGTTTACAGGATTACTATGGCTACACCTTC. Translated, it gives CASSLQDYYGYTF.

The chain is built from TRBV7-3 and TRBJ2-5; 7 bases are shared with TRBD2. CDR3 length: 16 amino acids. CDR1 is SGHTA and CDR2 is FQGTGA in the germline V gene. V dropped 5 bases and J dropped 3; count of bases not matched to a gene: 12. CDR3: CASSESGAAGEETQYF. The CDR3 DNA sequence: TGTGCCAGCAGCGAATCCGGCGCGGCGGGGGAAGAGACCCAGTACTTC.

This clone has more than one count but fewer than ten. The CDR3 spells CASSYNLDQVTEAFF. CDR3 sequence (DNA): TGTGCCAGCAGTTACAATTTAGACCAGGTCACTGAAGCTTTCTTT. J is TRBJ1-1 and V is TRBV6-5; D is undetermined. CDR3 size: 15 residues. Germline loops: CDR1 MNHEY, CDR2 SVGAGI. Deletions cut 2 bases from V and 4 bases from J, with 14 bases between.

This clone is termed medium-sized. This sequence joins TRBV4-1 and TRBJ2-7; D is uncertain. The germline CDR1 and CDR2 sequences are MGHRA and YSYEKL. The CDR3 is 13 amino acids. Trimming took off 1 base at V and 6 bases at J, with 10 bases between the two ends. CDR3: CASSQGEEREQYF. CDR3 nucleotides: TGCGCCAGCAGCCAAGGAGAGGAGCGCGAGCAGTACTTC.

The chain employs TRBV6-7 and TRBJ1-1, with D perhaps matching TRBD1 (5 bases). TRBV6-7 is sorted into the ORF group, with uncertain function. Trimming stripped 10 bases from V and 0 bases from J, with 18 bases between. CDR3 size: 15 residues. CDR3 bases: TGTGCCACCCCGCCCCCGGGACCGCTGAACACTGAAGCTTTCTTT. This gives the protein CATPPPGPLNTEAFF.

The sample holds a few counts of this clone. The chain combines TRBV18 with TRBJ2-1, with TRBD2 matching over 9 bases. V was clipped by 6 bases and J by 6 bases; unmatched bases: 9. Germline CDR1 is KGHSH and CDR2 is LQKENI. The CDR3 has 15 amino acids. CDR3 amino acids: CASSLPGGGANEQFF. For the CDR3, the DNA is TGTGCCAGCTCCCTCCCAGGCGGGGGGGCCAATGAGCAGTTCTTC.

The chain recombines TRBV6-5 with TRBJ2-3; 7 nucleotides agree with TRBD2. The CDR3 is made up of 14 amino acids. Trimming at V came to 0 bases and at J to 5 bases, leaving 2 bases not matched to a gene. The germline V gene encodes CDR1 MNHEY and CDR2 SVGAGI. This CDR3 reads CASSYSERGDTQYF. The CDR3 nucleotides read TGTGCCAGCAGTTACTCAGAGCGGGGAGATACGCAGTATTTT.

The rearrangement links TRBV19 to TRBJ1-1, with 9 bases matching TRBD1. Germline V gene data show CDR1 as LNHDA and CDR2 as SQIVND (reference sequence). With V trimmed by 8 bases and J by 0 bases, 7 bases remained unmatched. This CDR3 contains 15 residues. The CDR3 spells CASLKGQGLNTEAFF. DNA of the CDR3: TGTGCCAGTTTAAAGGGACAGGGCCTGAACACTGAAGCTTTCTTT.

The DNA for the CDR3 is TGTGCCAGTAGTATAGCGGCGTCCCAAGAGACCCAGTACTTC. Protein: CASSIAASQETQYF. The gene calls are TRBV19 and TRBJ2-5, with D hard to call. The germline V gene encodes CDR1 LNHDA and CDR2 SQIVND (reference sequence). The V end was cut by 1 base, the J end by 1 base, with 7 bases between. The CDR3 runs to 14 residues.

The chain recombines TRBV4-1 with TRBJ1-3; 7 bases line up with TRBD1. The CDR3 has 16 residues. Looked up from germline, CDR1 is MGHRA and CDR2 is YSYEKL. V lost 2 bases, J lost 2 bases, and 6 bases stayed unmatched. The DNA for the CDR3 is TGCGCCAGCAGCCAACCAACAGGGGACCCTGGAAACACCATATATTTT. Translation: CASSQPTGDPGNTIYF.

This rearrangement joins TRBV6-1 to TRBJ2-7; 7 positions match TRBD1. V lost 8 bases to trimming and J lost 0 bases; unmatched junction nucleotides: 4. From germline, CDR1 is MNHNS and CDR2 SASEGT. There are 13 residues in the CDR3. The CDR3 region is CASVAGGSYEQYF. The CDR3 coding sequence is TGTGCCAGCGTCGCAGGGGGCTCCTACGAGCAGTACTTC.

CDR3 DNA sequence: TGCGCCAGCAGCTTGGCCCAAACTAGCGGTACTTACTCTAGCACAGATACGCAGTATTTT. Amino acid sequence: CASSLAQTSGTYSSTDTQYF. The genes are TRBV5-1 and TRBJ2-3, with 8 bases identical to TRBD2. This CDR3 region has 20 residues. Germline lookup yields CDR1 SGHRS and CDR2 YFSETQ. V lost 0 bases to trimming and J lost 0 bases; unmatched junction nucleotides: 15.

In its sample, this clone was seen a few times. The chain links TRBV30 to TRBJ1-3; weak D call: TRBD1 (6 bases). V was cut by 8 bases and J by 1 base, with 9 bases left in between. CDR1 and CDR2 (germline): GTSNPN, SVGIG (reference sequence). This CDR3 is built from 12 residues. CDR3 coding DNA: TGTGCCCTGGGGGCATCTGGAAACACCATATATTTT. Translating it yields CALGASGNTIYF.

The V gene is TRBV5-1, the J gene TRBJ2-7; TRBD2 is a possible D gene (6 bases). CDR3 length: 13 residues. With 7 bases removed from V and 7 bases from J, the gap between germline ends came to 18 bases. Germline V gives CDR1 SGHRS, CDR2 YFSETQ. The CDR3 loop is CASHEGLRGEQYF. The CDR3 DNA reads as TGCGCCAGCCACGAGGGGCTACGGGGGGAGCAGTACTTC.